These 5 T cell receptor beta chains were sequenced from one sample in a study of blood T cell repertoires in COVID-19. Profiling relied on immunoSEQ multiplex PCR, and the TCRdb table lists in-frame clones only, not all of them. Here the sample spans around 200,000 clones, roughly 83% being singletons. The specimen was PBMCs or T cells enriched from blood (not recorded which). These receptors were taken from a man aged 40-50 years with acute COVID-19.

This clone was seen once. This chain links TRBV18 with TRBJ2-3; 8 bases map to TRBD1. Germline CDR1 is KGHSH and CDR2 is LQKENI. The J segment lost 6 bases and the V segment lost 6 bases, leaving 5 bases of the junction unmatched. This CDR3 contains 13 residues. For the CDR3, the DNA is TGTGCCAGCTCCAGGACAGGGCGGGATACGCAGTATTTT. Encoded protein: CASSRTGRDTQYF.

J is TRBJ2-7 and V is TRBV6-5, with D tentatively TRBD2 (6 bases). This CDR3 has 15 residues. Germline V CDR1 and CDR2: MNHEY, SVGAGI. Trimming took off 5 bases at V and 2 bases at J, with 16 bases between the two ends. CDR3 in amino acids: CASSPAAGPAYEQYF. CDR3 sequence (DNA): TGTGCCAGCAGTCCCGCGGCGGGACCGGCCTACGAGCAGTACTTC.

The J gene is TRBJ1-5, the V gene TRBV2, with a weak D call TRBD1 (6 bases). The CDR3 is made up of 12 amino acids. V was shortened by 8 bases and J by 7 bases, with 12 bases between the two germline ends. Germline V gene data show CDR1 as SNHLY and CDR2 as FYNNEI. CDR3 loop: CASGRGWQPQHF. The DNA of the CDR3 is TGTGCCAGCGGCAGGGGTTGGCAGCCCCAGCATTTT.

The gene calls are TRBV28 and TRBJ1-5; 8 nucleotides match TRBD1. Per germline, CDR1 MDHEN and CDR2 SYDVKM. The CDR3 has 15 amino acids. V was clipped by 1 base and J by 6 bases; unmatched bases: 5. The CDR3 spells CASSLFDTGGQPQHF. The CDR3 DNA reads TGTGCCAGCAGTTTATTCGATACAGGGGGTCAGCCCCAGCATTTT.

The sample holds a few counts of this clone. The V and J genes are TRBV7-2 and TRBJ1-1; D is uncertain. There are 12 residues in the CDR3. Trimming shortened V by 1 base and J by 8 bases, and 8 bases separated the two germline ends. Germline CDR1 SGHTA, CDR2 FQGNSA. The CDR3 DNA sequence: TGTGCCAGCAGCTTAGAATCGAGGGAAGCTTTCTTT. As protein: CASSLESREAFF.